This TCR beta chain was documented in a study of follicular helper T cells after annual influenza vaccination. Survey level resolution was used for TCRB sequencing. Sequencing used immunoSEQ multiplex PCR; TCRdb keeps in-frame clones, though not all of them. This table holds some 5,600 clones, approximately 88% found once. Specified time point: 2015-2016 season, 7 days after influenza vaccination. Cells are cTfh (non-naive CD4+CXCR5+PD-1+), split by ICOS and CD38 into double-positive or double-negative. This receptor was identified in an adult who received the influenza vaccine. The sequencing used CXCR5+ CD38- circulating T follicular helper cells from blood, collected 7 days after influenza vaccination. Subset meaning: circulating Tfh, non-naive CD4+CXCR5+PD-1+ (ICOS+CD38+ or ICOS-CD38-).

As DNA, the CDR3 is TGCAGCGTTTTAGCGGGGGGCGGCTACGAGCAGTACTTC. Translating gives CSVLAGGGYEQYF. This sequence joins TRBV29-1 and TRBJ2-7; the match to TRBD2 covers 10 bases. Germline V lookup: CDR1 SQVTM, CDR2 ANQGSEA. With 5 bases clipped from V and 3 bases from J, the junction kept 4 bases outside the gene matches. The CDR3 extends over 13 amino acids.